The 32 T cell receptor beta chains below all came from one sample that was sequenced in a study of OX40 agonist ivuxolimab in advanced cancers. Sequencing used immunoSEQ multiplex PCR; TCRdb keeps in-frame clones, though not all of them. In the table there are 65,000 to 95,000 clones, 70% to 90% of which are singletons. The starting material was CD4+ or CD8+ T cells sorted from blood, obtained in a trial of the OX40 agonist ivuxolimab. Every receptor here comes from an adult with an advanced solid tumor such as melanoma, head and neck, liver or kidney cancer.

The V call is TRBV5-5, the J call TRBJ1-1; D not certain. V was cut by 0 bases and J by 0 bases, with 9 bases left in between. The CDR3 has 15 residues. Germline CDR1 reads SGHKS; CDR2 reads YYEKEE (reference sequence). The CDR3 DNA is TGTGCCAGCAGCTTGGCTCCACAGATGAACACTGAAGCTTTCTTT. Its protein product is CASSLAPQMNTEAFF.

This sequence joins TRBV21-1 and TRBJ2-7. TRBV21-1 is reported as a pseudogene. This CDR3 region has 15 residues. Here the CDR3 DNA reads TGTGCCAGCAGCAAAGGCGGCCGACCGTCGGACGGGCAGTACTTC. It codes for CASSKGGRPSDGQYF.

This chain connects TRBV10-3 to TRBJ1-1; D gene unclear. V was clipped by 6 bases and J by 0 bases, with 11 bases between them. The CDR3 extends over 14 amino acids. Per germline, CDR1 ENHRY and CDR2 SYGVKD. CDR3 sequence (DNA): TGTGCCATCAGGGACCCACCCTTGAACACTGAAGCTTTCTTT. It translates to CAIRDPPLNTEAFF.

The chain's CDR3 is CASTTGRKNTEAFF. Here the CDR3 DNA reads TGTGCCAGTACCACGGGGCGGAAGAACACTGAAGCTTTCTTT. The rearrangement joins TRBV19 to TRBJ1-1; possible D gene TRBD1, 5 bases. The CDR3 loop spans 14 amino acids. Germline V gives CDR1 LNHDA, CDR2 SQIVND (reference sequence). Trimming cost V 7 bases and J 1 base, with 13 bases left between them.

J is TRBJ2-2 and V is TRBV18; possibly TRBD1 for D (5 bases). CDR1 KGHSH and CDR2 LQKENI come from the germline V gene. The V gene lost 3 bases and the J gene lost 1 base, with 9 bases spanning the gap. The CDR3 contains 15 residues. The CDR3 reads CASSPTGLNTGELFF. CDR3 bases: TGTGCCAGCTCACCCACAGGCCTGAACACCGGGGAGCTGTTTTTT.

The rearrangement uses TRBV2 and TRBJ1-5; D remains ambiguous. This CDR3 has 14 amino acids. V lost 3 bases and J 7 bases, leaving 13 bases between the germline ends. Germline lookup yields CDR1 SNHLY and CDR2 FYNNEI. CDR3 amino acids: CASSDEEARQPQHF. The DNA for the CDR3 is TGTGCCAGCAGTGACGAGGAGGCAAGACAGCCCCAGCATTTT.

The sample holds a few counts of this clone. V gene TRBV5-1 combines with J gene TRBJ2-7; D is possibly TRBD2 (7 bases). The germline V gene encodes CDR1 SGHRS and CDR2 YFSETQ. Trimming took 3 bases from V and 0 from J, leaving 16 bases between them. This CDR3 has 16 amino acids. The CDR3 nucleotides read TGCGCCAGCAGCTCCGGTTCGGGGGGCTACTCCTACGAGCAGTACTTC. Translated, it gives CASSSGSGGYSYEQYF.

The rearrangement joins TRBV5-1 to TRBJ1-1, with D perhaps matching TRBD1 (5 bases). V shed 6 bases and J shed 4 bases, with 16 bases lying between them. This CDR3 spans 14 amino acids. Germline values: CDR1 SGHRS, CDR2 YFSETQ. The CDR3 DNA sequence: TGCGCCAGCACAGAACAGGCCTCGAGCACTGAAGCTTTCTTT. Translated, it gives CASTEQASSTEAFF.

The J gene is TRBJ2-1, the V gene TRBV5-4, with D possibly being TRBD2 (5 bases). V was shortened by 4 bases and J by 4 bases, with 15 bases between the two germline ends. Per germline, CDR1 SGHNT and CDR2 YYREEE (reference sequence). The CDR3 spans 15 residues. The CDR3 region is CASSPDSTPYNEQFF. In nucleotides, the CDR3 is TGTGCCAGCAGCCCGGACTCAACCCCTTACAATGAGCAGTTCTTC.

As concerns this clone: At the DNA level, this CDR3 is encoded by other sequences in the same sample as well. The J gene is TRBJ2-5, the V gene TRBV4-2; 7 bases line up with TRBD2. The V gene end was trimmed by 0 bases and the J gene end by 11 bases; junction bases not matched to a gene: 6. There are 13 residues in the CDR3. Germline assignment: CDR1 LGHNA and CDR2 YNFKEQ. The CDR3 DNA reads as TGTGCCAGCAGCCAAGATCTGGGGAGGGGTCAGTACTTC. As protein: CASSQDLGRGQYF.

The rearrangement uses TRBV19 and TRBJ1-3, with D unclear. The CDR3 runs to 18 residues. V shed 7 bases and J shed 0 bases, with 22 bases lying between them. Germline assignment: CDR1 LNHDA and CDR2 SQIVND (reference sequence). This CDR3 reads CASTPLRAGFDSGNTIYF. The DNA for the CDR3 is TGTGCCAGTACCCCCCTTAGGGCAGGCTTCGACTCTGGAAACACCATATATTTT.

The chain recombines TRBV2 with TRBJ2-2, with 7 positions matching TRBD1. V shed 6 bases and J 14 bases; nucleotides not matched to a gene: 6. The length of the CDR3 is 11 residues. Germline V lookup: CDR1 SNHLY, CDR2 FYNNEI. The CDR3 region is CASSQTGSLFF. CDR3 nucleotide sequence: TGTGCCAGCAGCCAGACAGGGTCCCTGTTTTTT.

The chain combines TRBV2 with TRBJ2-5, with no clear D. Germline V gene lookup returns CDR1 SNHLY and CDR2 FYNNEI. The CDR3 loop spans 14 amino acids. V lost 2 bases, J lost 5 bases, and 12 bases lay in between. The DNA of the CDR3 is TGTGCCAGCAGTGAATACGGCAGTCGTGAGACCCAGTACTTC. This gives the protein CASSEYGSRETQYF.

The chain recombines TRBV4-1 with TRBJ1-2; possible D gene TRBD1, 5 bases. The germline CDR1 and CDR2 sequences are MGHRA and YSYEKL. The CDR3 extends over 14 amino acids. Trimming stripped 1 base from V and 3 bases from J, with 9 bases between. CDR3 coding DNA: TGCGCCAGCAGCCAAGTGGGGGGTGACTATGGCTACACCTTC. It translates to CASSQVGGDYGYTF.

The chain has TRBV15 and TRBJ1-4, with a tentative D call TRBD1 (5 bases). CDR1 is LNHNV, CDR2 YYDKDF, per germline (reference sequence). Trimming removed 1 base at V and 8 bases at J, with 11 bases between. There are 14 residues in the CDR3. Here the CDR3 DNA reads TGTGCCACCAGCAGAGGGGGGAACGGGGAAAAACTGTTTTTT. Translating gives CATSRGGNGEKLFF. Full variable domain (outside the CDR3, taken from reference TRBV15 and TRBJ1-4): DAMVIQNPRYQVTQFGKPVTLSCSQTLNHNVMYWYQQKSSQAPKLLFHYYDKDFNNEADTPDNFQSRRPNTSFCFLDIRSPGLGDTAMYLCATSRGGNGEKLFFGSGTQLSVL.

The rearrangement joins TRBV7-2 to TRBJ1-2; D is perhaps TRBD1 (5 bases). Trimming pared 4 bases from V and 9 bases from J, leaving 18 bases between. Germline V gene lookup returns CDR1 SGHTA and CDR2 FQGNSA. CDR3 length: 14 amino acids. This CDR3 reads CASSYGTHDVSYTF. The CDR3 region has the DNA TGTGCCAGCAGCTACGGGACCCACGACGTGAGCTACACCTTC.

The V call is TRBV6-1, the J call TRBJ1-1; D might be TRBD1 (6 bases). Germline lookup yields CDR1 MNHNS and CDR2 SASEGT. The CDR3 spans 14 residues. The V gene lost 4 bases and the J gene lost 5 bases, with 14 bases spanning the gap. The CDR3 region has the DNA TGTGCCAGCAGTGGGGGGACATATTCGACTGAAGCTTTCTTT. It translates to CASSGGTYSTEAFF.

The chain combines TRBV7-3 with TRBJ2-3, with D possibly being TRBD1 or TRBD2 (5 bases each). The germline V gene has CDR1 SGHTA and CDR2 FQGTGA. With 2 bases removed from V and 2 bases from J, the gap between germline ends came to 8 bases. The CDR3 runs 14 residues. CDR3 nucleotide sequence: TGTGCCAGCAGCTTAGAGGGGCACACAGATACGCAGTATTTT. Its protein is CASSLEGHTDTQYF.

V usage is TRBV5-1 and J usage is TRBJ2-7; 10 bases fit TRBD1. CDR3 length: 14 residues. Trimming took 4 bases from V and 2 from J; bases not matched to a gene: 3. Germline V gene sequence: CDR1 SGHRS, CDR2 YFSETQ. The CDR3 nucleotides read TGCGCCAGCAGCGGAGGGACAGGGGCCTACGAGCAGTACTTC. This encodes CASSGGTGAYEQYF.

The chain is built from TRBV5-4 and TRBJ2-7; perhaps TRBD2 as D (6 bases). Between the trimmed V and J ends, which lost 1 base and 5 bases, there was a span of 13 bases. This CDR3 region has 14 residues. Germline CDR1 reads SGHNT; CDR2 reads YYREEE (reference sequence). Here the CDR3 reads CASSLRGGSDEQYF. CDR3 bases: TGTGCCAGCAGCTTGCGGGGAGGTAGCGACGAGCAGTACTTC.

The J gene is TRBJ2-2, the V gene TRBV15; D gene ambiguous. Looked up from germline, CDR1 is LNHNV and CDR2 is YYDKDF (reference sequence). The germline V and J ends were trimmed by 0 bases and 5 bases, with 10 bases remaining between them. This CDR3 is 15 amino acids long. DNA for the CDR3: TGTGCCACCAGCAGAGATACCCGCAATACCGGGGAGCTGTTTTTT. It codes for CATSRDTRNTGELFF.

The rearrangement uses TRBV27 and TRBJ2-3, with a tentative D call TRBD2 (7 bases). V was clipped by 0 bases and J by 6 bases, with 19 bases between them. Germline V CDR1 and CDR2: MNHEY, SMNVEV (reference sequence). CDR3 length: 17 residues. CDR3 loop: CASSLSVEWGGPDTQYF. CDR3 sequence (DNA): TGTGCCAGCAGTTTATCGGTCGAGTGGGGGGGCCCCGATACGCAGTATTTT.

This clone was counted only a few times. V and J are TRBV28 and TRBJ2-1; 11 nucleotides agree with TRBD2. The CDR3 extends over 16 amino acids. Germline loops: CDR1 MDHEN, CDR2 SYDVKM. The ends lost 5 bases at V and 7 bases at J; junction bases unmatched: 10. The CDR3, as DNA: TGTGCCAGCAGTCTCACTAGCGGGGGACTAAATAATGAGCAGTTCTTC. Its translation: CASSLTSGGLNNEQFF. Complete variable domain (other parts from reference TRBV28 and TRBJ2-1): DVKVTQSSRYLVKRTGEKVFLECVQDMDHENMFWYRQDPGLGLRLIYFSYDVKMKEKGDIPEGYSVSREKKERFSLILESASTNQTSMYLCASSLTSGGLNNEQFFGPGTRLTVL.

J is TRBJ2-6 and V is TRBV7-9, with 11 positions matching TRBD1. The junction had 3 bases not matched to a gene; V was cut back by 1 base and J by 4 bases. Germline loops: CDR1 SEHNR, CDR2 FQNEAQ (reference sequence). The CDR3 spans 17 residues. This CDR3 is CASSLGDRGSGANVLTF. For the CDR3, the DNA is TGTGCCAGCAGCTTAGGGGACAGGGGGTCCGGGGCCAACGTCCTGACTTTC.

About this clone: Distinct nucleotide sequences in the sample also encode this CDR3. This chain joins TRBV18 and TRBJ1-1; the D is unclear. Germline values: CDR1 KGHSH, CDR2 LQKENI. CDR3 length: 13 residues. Trimming removed 0 bases from V and 2 bases from J, with 4 bases in between. The CDR3 loop reads CASSPPGNTEAFF. Here the CDR3 DNA reads TGTGCCAGCTCACCACCAGGTAACACTGAAGCTTTCTTT.

As DNA, the CDR3 is TGCAGCGTTGAAGGACAGGGCTACGAGCAGTACTTC. Residues: CSVEGQGYEQYF. The V gene is TRBV29-1, the J gene TRBJ2-7, with 7 nucleotides matching TRBD1. Looked up from germline, CDR1 is SQVTM and CDR2 is ANQGSEA. The CDR3 is made up of 12 amino acids. Losses at the gene ends were 1 base for V and 3 bases for J; bases not matched to a gene: 0.

The chain recombines TRBV7-3 with TRBJ1-5; 8 bases agree with TRBD1. This CDR3 has 17 residues. The J segment lost 6 bases and the V segment lost 2 bases, leaving 12 bases of the junction unmatched. CDR1 is SGHTA and CDR2 is FQGTGA in the germline V gene. The CDR3 is CASSLGLGQGGCQPQHF. The CDR3 DNA reads as TGTGCCAGCAGCTTAGGCCTAGGACAGGGTGGGTGTCAGCCCCAGCATTTT. Based on the CDR3 plus reference TRBV7-3 and TRBJ1-5, the full variable domain is GAGVSQTPSNKVTEKGKYVELRCDPISGHTALYWYRQSLGQGPEFLIYFQGTGAADDSGLPNDRFFAVRPEGSVSTLKIQRTERGDSAVYLCASSLGLGQGGCQPQHFGDGTRLSIL.

V usage is TRBV7-2 and J usage is TRBJ1-2; 8 positions agree with TRBD1. CDR3 size: 13 residues. Germline-derived CDR1 and CDR2 are SGHTA and FQGNSA. After removal of 3 bases from V and 7 bases from J, the junction contained 4 bases not matched to a gene. The CDR3 coding sequence is TGTGCCAGCAGCTTCGGACAGGGCTCTGGCTACACCTTC. This gives the protein CASSFGQGSGYTF.

The chain couples TRBV5-1 to TRBJ1-6, with 10 bases aligning to TRBD1. The ends lost 0 bases at V and 7 bases at J; junction bases unmatched: 10. The CDR3 extends over 18 amino acids. Germline V gene data show CDR1 as SGHRS and CDR2 as YFSETQ. In DNA form, the CDR3 reads TGCGCCAGCAGCTTGGGTGATGCGACAGGGGGCCAAAATTCACCCCTCCACTTT. Protein product: CASSLGDATGGQNSPLHF.

The genes are TRBV5-4 and TRBJ2-1, with D possibly TRBD2 on 5 matching bases. Germline CDR1 and CDR2: SGHNT and YYREEE (reference sequence). The length of the CDR3 is 16 residues. V was shortened by 0 bases and J by 0 bases, with 10 bases between the two germline ends. The CDR3 loop reads CASSLGGGSSYNEQFF. CDR3 in DNA: TGTGCCAGCAGCTTGGGGGGTGGGAGCTCCTACAATGAGCAGTTCTTC.

The chain recombines TRBV2 with TRBJ1-1; 8 bases line up with TRBD1. J was trimmed by 6 bases and V by 5 bases; bases with no gene match: 5. This CDR3 region has 13 residues. Germline assignment: CDR1 SNHLY and CDR2 FYNNEI. The CDR3 loop reads CASSQGQAAEAFF. CDR3 nucleotide sequence: TGTGCCAGCAGTCAGGGACAGGCAGCTGAAGCTTTCTTT.

The chain is built from TRBV28 and TRBJ2-7; D is ambiguous. V was shortened by 4 bases and J by 11 bases, with 15 bases between the two germline ends. The CDR3 runs 12 residues. Germline CDR1 and CDR2: MDHEN and SYDVKM. DNA of the CDR3: TGTGCCAGCAGTTCTGTCCCGGGCCAGGAGTACTTC. Translation: CASSSVPGQEYF.